This T cell receptor beta chain was identified during a study of cytomegalovirus exposure and HLA in healthy donors. 13 Jbeta primers and 60 Vbeta primers were used for the PCR. Profiling relied on immunoSEQ multiplex PCR, and the TCRdb table lists in-frame clones only, not all of them. The sample has 250,000 to 350,000 clones; about nine tenths are singletons. CDR3 size: 14 residues. Per the germline V gene, CDR1 is MNHEY and CDR2 is SMNVEV (reference sequence). Unmatched junction bases numbered 5, after V lost 5 bases and J lost 2 bases. The chain recombines TRBV27 with TRBJ2-7, with 8 bases lining up with TRBD1. The specimen was PBMCs. The origin of this receptor is a man aged 35-49 years in good health and CMV-seropositive. The CDR3 here is CASSPQGVPYEQYF. Here the CDR3 DNA reads TGTGCCAGCAGTCCACAGGGGGTCCCCTACGAGCAGTACTTC.